Listed below are T cell receptor beta chains from one sample, sequenced in a study of blood T cells in healthy people across ages. TCRdb recomputed calls from the 5' RACE reads with MiXCR, one row per CDR3 protein. The table lists around 2 million distinct CDR3 sequences, roughly two fifths of them singletons. The source material was blood. These receptors originate from a human donor in good health. Each CDR3 is given with its conserved first and last residue. D genes are given only for firm matches. Size values are once, few and many counts, or a class for expanded clones, and some rows have none.

clone_size	v_call	d_call	j_call	cdr3_length	cdr3_aa	cdr3_nt
NA	TRBV10-3	TRBD1	TRBJ1-2	15	CAISENPGQQYGYTF	TGTGCCATCAGTGAGAACCCGGGACAGCAATATGGCTACACCTTC
few	TRBV5-5	TRBD1	TRBJ2-7	14	CASSGTGPGYEQYF	TGTGCCAGCAGCGGGACAGGGCCTGGCTACGAGCAGTACTTC
NA	TRBV4-2	TRBD2	TRBJ2-5	15	CASSQNGGNQETQYF	TGTGCCAGCAGCCAAAACGGGGGGAACCAAGAGACCCAGTACTTC
few	TRBV20-1	NA	TRBJ1-2	13	CSAGRPGAYGYTF	TGCAGTGCTGGTCGGCCAGGCGCCTATGGCTACACCTTC
NA	TRBV12-3/TRBV12-4	TRBD1	TRBJ2-7	14	CASKRGTGDYEQYF	TGTGCCAGCAAGCGAGGGACAGGAGATTACGAGCAGTACTTC
NA	TRBV19	NA	TRBJ2-1	12	CACSILQGWQFF	TGTGCCTGTAGTATCCTACAGGGCTGGCAGTTCTTC
few	TRBV9	NA	TRBJ1-2	14	CASATGQGNYGYTF	TGTGCCAGCGCTACGGGGCAGGGGAACTATGGCTACACCTTC
NA	TRBV7-2	TRBD1	TRBJ1-1	14	CASNLQGVNTEAFF	TGTGCCAGCAACTTACAGGGGGTGAACACTGAAGCTTTCTTT
NA	TRBV9	TRBD1	TRBJ2-7	15	CASSAYDRVGDEQYF	TGTGCCAGCAGCGCGTACGACAGGGTCGGAGACGAGCAGTACTTC
NA	TRBV29-1	NA	TRBJ1-1	11	CSVVILGEAFF	TGCAGCGTTGTAATTTTGGGTGAAGCTTTCTTT
NA	TRBV6-5	NA	TRBJ2-7	13	CASSYLGAYEQYF	TGTGCCAGCAGTTATTTAGGAGCCTACGAGCAGTACTTC
few	TRBV11-2	NA	TRBJ2-7	14	CASSSARSFGEQYF	TGTGCCAGCAGCTCCGCACGGAGCTTTGGCGAGCAGTACTTC
many	TRBV29-1	NA	TRBJ2-7	10	CSVEAGEQYF	TGCAGCGTTGAAGCTGGCGAGCAGTACTTC
once	TRBV24-1	NA	TRBJ2-1	15	CATSAFSSSYNEQFF	TGTGCCACCAGTGCCTTCTCTAGCTCCTACAATGAGCAGTTCTTC
NA	TRBV27	TRBD2	TRBJ2-3	16	CASSQGTSGNTDTQYF	TGTGCCAGCAGTCAAGGGACTAGCGGAAACACAGATACGCAGTATTTT
few	TRBV12-3/TRBV12-4	TRBD1	TRBJ1-2	16	CASLRSRDRLNYGYTF	TGTGCCAGCCTCCGAAGCCGGGACAGACTTAACTATGGCTACACCTTC
NA	TRBV12-3/TRBV12-4	NA	TRBJ2-1	15	CASSILAAAYNEQFF	TGTGCCAGCAGTATCCTAGCTGCTGCCTACAATGAGCAGTTCTTC
NA	TRBV15	NA	TRBJ2-3	15	CATRGGRGVTDTQYF	TGTGCCACCAGAGGAGGGAGGGGGGTCACAGATACGCAGTATTTT
NA	TRBV7-3	TRBD2	TRBJ2-1	15	CASSRHGLAEETQFF	TGTGCCAGCAGCCGACACGGACTAGCGGAAGAGACCCAGTTCTTC
few	TRBV11-2	NA	TRBJ2-3	16	CASTTSDSQPTDTQYF	TGTGCCAGCACCACCAGCGACTCCCAACCCACAGATACGCAGTATTTT
NA	TRBV6-6	NA	TRBJ2-7	15	CASSYRGQDTHEQYF	TGTGCCAGCAGTTACCGGGGGCAGGATACCCACGAGCAGTACTTC
NA	TRBV14	TRBD1	TRBJ2-5	14	CASSQMGQIRTQYF	TGTGCCAGCAGCCAGATGGGACAGATTAGGACCCAGTACTTC
many	TRBV29-1	TRBD1	TRBJ2-3	15	CSLSRTGAYTDTQYF	TGCAGCCTCAGTCGGACAGGGGCCTACACAGATACGCAGTATTTT
NA	TRBV11-1	NA	TRBJ2-1	14	CASSLGDINNEQFF	TGTGCCAGCAGCTTAGGGGACATTAACAATGAGCAGTTCTTC
NA	TRBV27	NA	TRBJ2-1	15	CASSPLSQGFDERFF	TGTGCCAGCAGTCCACTGTCACAGGGTTTCGATGAGCGGTTCTTC
NA	TRBV28	TRBD1	TRBJ1-1	15	CASSLTTGGHTEAFF	TGTGCCAGCAGTTTAACAACAGGGGGTCACACTGAAGCTTTCTTT
NA	TRBV7-2	TRBD1	TRBJ1-6	17	CASSATGGRVGYSPLHF	TGTGCCAGCAGCGCCACAGGGGGCCGAGTTGGCTATTCACCCCTCCACTTT
NA	TRBV6-2/TRBV6-3	NA	TRBJ1-1	12	CASRDVDTEAFF	TGTGCCAGCAGGGACGTCGACACTGAAGCTTTCTTT
NA	TRBV6-2/TRBV6-3	NA	TRBJ2-7	14	CASSLSGFFYEQYF	TGTGCCAGCAGTCTTAGCGGCTTCTTCTACGAGCAGTACTTC
once	TRBV2	NA	TRBJ1-6	13	CASSEDSLNRVHF	TGTGCCAGCAGTGAGGACTCCCTAAACCGGGTCCACTTT
few	TRBV7-9	NA	TRBJ1-4	14	CASNPTTTNEKLFF	TGTGCCAGCAACCCCACCACAACTAATGAAAAACTGTTTTTT
few	TRBV7-2	TRBD1	TRBJ1-1	16	CASSLNGQALNTEAFF	TGTGCCAGCAGCTTAAACGGACAGGCGTTGAACACTGAAGCTTTCTTT
NA	TRBV20-1	NA	TRBJ2-5	18	CSARGRVTWRVGPETQYF	TGCAGTGCTAGAGGGCGGGTAACTTGGCGTGTGGGTCCAGAGACCCAGTACTTC
NA	TRBV6-1	NA	TRBJ1-1	15	CASSDASTVNTEAFF	TGTGCCAGCAGTGACGCGTCGACAGTTAACACTGAAGCTTTCTTT
NA	TRBV9	NA	TRBJ1-2	13	CASSGLNQYGYTF	TGTGCCAGCAGCGGTTTGAACCAATATGGCTACACCTTC
once	TRBV20-1	NA	TRBJ1-2	16	CSSIGDGGNSGWGYTF	TGCAGTTCAATTGGGGACGGTGGCAACAGTGGTTGGGGCTACACCTTC
many	TRBV7-3	NA	TRBJ2-1	13	CASSLNEYNEQFF	TGTGCCAGCAGCTTAAACGAGTACAATGAGCAGTTCTTC
NA	TRBV4-3	NA	TRBJ1-2	14	CASSQVTRGTGYTF	TGCGCCAGCAGCCAAGTTACCAGGGGAACGGGCTACACCTTC
NA	TRBV5-6	NA	TRBJ2-3	17	CASRERRALPPGSSQYF	TGTGCCAGCAGGGAGCGGCGGGCCCTACCTCCGGGGAGCTCGCAGTATTTT
few	TRBV4-1	NA	TRBJ1-2	17	CASSQVTFSGQLYGYTF	TGCGCCAGCAGCCAAGTTACATTCTCGGGGCAGCTCTATGGCTACACCTTC
few	TRBV29-1	NA	TRBJ1-1	12	CSVSGGDTEAFF	TGCAGCGTGAGTGGGGGAGACACTGAAGCTTTCTTT
few	TRBV20-1	TRBD2	TRBJ2-5	15	CSAQVVAGAQETQYF	TGCAGTGCTCAAGTGGTAGCGGGGGCTCAAGAGACCCAGTACTTC
few	TRBV12-3/TRBV12-4	TRBD1	TRBJ1-4	16	CASSGDRDRGREKLFF	TGTGCCAGCAGTGGTGACCGGGACAGGGGACGAGAAAAACTGTTTTTT
NA	TRBV20-1	TRBD2	TRBJ2-3	15	CSAREKRGVTDTQYF	TGCAGTGCTAGAGAAAAGCGGGGGGTCACAGATACGCAGTATTTT
once	TRBV7-2	TRBD1	TRBJ1-2	14	CASSPATGGYGYTF	TGTGCCAGCAGCCCCGCGACAGGGGGCTATGGCTACACCTTC